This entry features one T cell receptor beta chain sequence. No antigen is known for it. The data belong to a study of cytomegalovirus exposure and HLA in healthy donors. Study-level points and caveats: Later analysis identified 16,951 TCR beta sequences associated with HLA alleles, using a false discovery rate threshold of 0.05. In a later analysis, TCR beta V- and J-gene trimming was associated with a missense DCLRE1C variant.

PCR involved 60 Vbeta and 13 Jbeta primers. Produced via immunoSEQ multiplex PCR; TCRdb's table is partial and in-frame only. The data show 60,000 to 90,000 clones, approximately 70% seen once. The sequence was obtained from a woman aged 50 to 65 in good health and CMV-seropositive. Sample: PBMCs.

As DNA, the CDR3 is TGTGCCAGCAGCTTGAGGAGAACGGCGAACGAGCAGTACTTC. Translating gives CASSLRRTANEQYF. V and J are TRBV5-6 and TRBJ2-7; D gene unclear. From germline, CDR1 is SGHDT and CDR2 YYEEEE. V was shortened by 1 base and J by 5 bases, with 13 bases between the two germline ends. This CDR3 comprises 14 residues.